A single sample is the source of the 20 T cell receptor beta chains below, sequenced in a study of T cell responses to AZD1222 COVID-19 vaccine. TCRdb's table, derived via immunoSEQ multiplex PCR, lists solely in-frame clones and lacks some. The sample includes about 120,000 clones, about 86% of them seen just once. Here the sequenced sample was peripheral blood, taken on day 0 of AZD1222 vaccination. These receptors were obtained from an adult in good health.

The V call is TRBV29-1, the J call TRBJ1-1, with 7 bases lining up with TRBD1. This CDR3 has 15 amino acids. The germline gives CDR1 SQVTM, CDR2 ANQGSEA. Trimming cost V 4 bases and J 2 bases; bases outside gene matches: 10. CDR3 in DNA: TGCAGCGTTGGAATCCTAAGGACAGGAAACACTGAAGCTTTCTTT. Translated, it gives CSVGILRTGNTEAFF.

Only a few counts were recorded for this clone. V and J are TRBV5-1 and TRBJ1-1; no clear D. CDR1 and CDR2 (germline): SGHRS, YFSETQ. This CDR3 has 13 amino acids. V was pared by 3 bases and J by 2 bases, with 8 bases between. CDR3 nucleotides: TGCGCCAGCAGCTCCGTGAGTAACACTGAAGCTTTCTTT. It yields the protein CASSSVSNTEAFF.

The chain carries TRBV5-6 and TRBJ2-5; TRBD2 matches at 9 bases. In germline, CDR1 is SGHDT, CDR2 YYEEEE. J gave up 1 base and V 0 bases, and 4 bases lay outside the gene matches. This CDR3 is 16 amino acids long. Here the CDR3 reads CASSLGLAEFQETQYF. CDR3 DNA sequence: TGTGCCAGCAGCTTGGGACTAGCGGAATTCCAAGAGACCCAGTACTTC. Drawing the rest from reference TRBV5-6 and TRBJ2-5, the complete variable domain is DAGVTQSPTHLIKTRGQQVTLRCSPKSGHDTVSWYQQALGQGPQFIFQYYEEEERQRGNFPDRFSGHQFPNYSSELNVNALLLGDSALYLCASSLGLAEFQETQYFGPGTRLLVL.

The chain employs TRBV5-1 and TRBJ2-7, with D uncertain. Trimming pared 4 bases from V and 4 bases from J, leaving 6 bases between. The CDR3 totals 11 residues. Germline V gene data show CDR1 as SGHRS and CDR2 as YFSETQ. The CDR3 region is CASSHNYEQYF. The CDR3 DNA reads as TGCGCCAGCAGCCACAATTACGAGCAGTACTTC.

For the CDR3, the DNA is TGTGCCAGCAGCGGGGACCGGGGGGTCTATGGCTACACCTTC. The encoded protein is CASSGDRGVYGYTF. This chain links TRBV6-5 with TRBJ1-2; the D gene is possibly TRBD1 (5 bases). The CDR3 has 14 amino acids. Germline V lookup: CDR1 MNHEY, CDR2 SVGAGI. With 6 bases removed from V and 4 bases from J, the gap between germline ends came to 15 bases.

The chain carries TRBV4-2 and TRBJ1-3, with D unclear. V was clipped by 1 base and J by 0 bases, with 13 bases between them. Germline lookup yields CDR1 LGHNA and CDR2 YNFKEQ. The CDR3 has 17 amino acids. The CDR3 DNA reads as TGTGCCAGCAGCCAAGTGCAACCGTCCAGCTCTGGAAACACCATATATTTT. It is translated as CASSQVQPSSSGNTIYF.

The rearrangement joins TRBV27 to TRBJ2-7, with a weak D call TRBD2 (6 bases). CDR1 and CDR2 (germline): MNHEY, SMNVEV (reference sequence). The CDR3 runs to 13 residues. The germline V and J ends were trimmed by 2 bases and 5 bases, with 10 bases remaining between them. Written as DNA, the CDR3 is TGTGCCAGCAGTTTAGCGGGACCAAACGAGCAGTACTTC. It codes for CASSLAGPNEQYF.

The rearrangement joins TRBV28 to TRBJ1-1, with D maybe TRBD1 (5 bases). Per the germline V gene, CDR1 is MDHEN and CDR2 is SYDVKM. Trimming removed 2 bases at V and 10 bases at J, with 23 bases between. This CDR3 comprises 16 residues. The CDR3 here is CASSLLTGTGQSAAFF. In DNA, the CDR3 is TGTGCCAGCAGTTTACTAACCGGGACCGGGCAGAGTGCAGCTTTCTTT.

The chain is built from TRBV3-1 (or the pseudogene TRBV3-2) and TRBJ1-3; a possible D gene is TRBD1 (6 bases). Trimming cost V 6 bases and J 6 bases, with 12 bases left between them. The CDR3 runs to 13 residues. Germline CDR1 is LGHDT and CDR2 is YNNKEL (reference sequence). In DNA form, the CDR3 reads TGTGCCAGCAGTCCCTGGACAGAAAACACCATATATTTT. This gives the protein CASSPWTENTIYF.

The V and J genes are TRBV7-8 and TRBJ2-7; D gene ambiguous. CDR1 and CDR2 (germline): SGHVS, FQNEAQ. The ends were cut back, 3 bases at V and 3 bases at J, with 12 bases in the middle. This CDR3 comprises 14 residues. CDR3 sequence reads: CASSFSDLFYEQYF. For the CDR3, the DNA is TGTGCCAGCAGCTTTTCGGACCTATTCTACGAGCAGTACTTC.

The chain joins TRBV2 to TRBJ2-6; 7 bases are shared with TRBD2. The CDR3 sequence is 15 residues long. Per germline, CDR1 SNHLY and CDR2 FYNNEI. V lost 6 bases and J lost 4; bases outside the gene matches: 6. CDR3 protein: CASREGGSGANVLTF. In DNA form, the CDR3 reads TGTGCCAGCAGAGAGGGAGGGTCGGGGGCCAACGTCCTGACTTTC. Full variable domain (outside the CDR3, taken from reference TRBV2 and TRBJ2-6): EPEVTQTPSHQVTQMGQEVILRCVPISNHLYFYWYRQILGQKVEFLVSFYNNEISEKSEIFDDQFSVERPDGSNFTLKIRSTKLEDSAMYFCASREGGSGANVLTFGAGSRLTVL.

The chain joins TRBV3-1 (or the pseudogene TRBV3-2) to TRBJ2-3; the D call may be TRBD1 or TRBD2 (5 bases each). The CDR3 runs 15 residues. V lost 3 bases and J lost 4, with 14 bases in between. The V gene's germline CDR1 is LGHDT and CDR2 YNNKEL (reference sequence). This chain's CDR3 is CASSQRGLGPDTQYF. DNA for the CDR3: TGTGCCAGCAGCCAGAGGGGATTGGGCCCAGATACGCAGTATTTT.

The rearrangement links TRBV7-2 to TRBJ1-5, with D uncertain. The germline V gene encodes CDR1 SGHTA and CDR2 FQGNSA. The CDR3 is made up of 13 amino acids. V was clipped by 2 bases and J by 5 bases, with 7 bases between them. CDR3 in DNA: TGTGCCAGCAGCTTACGTAGAGATCAGCCCCAGCATTTT. It is translated as CASSLRRDQPQHF.

The chain is built from TRBV4-3 and TRBJ2-2, with a tentative D call TRBD2 (6 bases). The germline gives CDR1 LGHNA, CDR2 YSLEER. The CDR3 contains 16 residues. Trimming stripped 2 bases from V and 5 bases from J, with 15 bases between. CDR3 sequence: CASSQSLLAGTGELFF. The CDR3, as DNA: TGCGCCAGCAGCCAATCTTTACTAGCCGGTACCGGGGAGCTGTTTTTT.

The rearrangement uses TRBV2 and TRBJ2-3, with a weak D call TRBD2 (5 bases). The CDR3 sequence is 12 residues long. Looked up from germline, CDR1 is SNHLY and CDR2 is FYNNEI. DNA of the CDR3: TGTGCTGGAGGCTACTATACAGATACGCAGTATTTT. It specifies CAGGYYTDTQYF. The full variable domain, with the rest looked up from reference TRBV2 and TRBJ2-3, is EPEVTQTPSHQVTQMGQEVILRCVPISNHLYFYWYRQILGQKVEFLVSFYNNEISEKSEIFDDQFSVERPDGSNFTLKIRSTKLEDSAMYFCAGGYYTDTQYFGPGTRLTVL.

This clone came up a few times. This chain links TRBV27 with TRBJ1-3, with unresolved D. The CDR3 extends over 13 amino acids. Trimming took off 6 bases at V and 4 bases at J, with 10 bases between the two ends. Germline CDR1 is MNHEY and CDR2 is SMNVEV (reference sequence). In DNA, the CDR3 is TGTGCCAGCAGACCGGCGGGGGGAAACACCATATATTTT. Amino acid sequence: CASRPAGGNTIYF.

The chain carries TRBV3-1 (or the pseudogene TRBV3-2) and TRBJ2-3; 7 bases are a match to TRBD2. V dropped 2 bases and J dropped 4; count of bases not matched to a gene: 6. This CDR3 spans 15 amino acids. The germline V gene has CDR1 LGHDT and CDR2 YNNKEL (reference sequence). The CDR3 region is CASSQRASGADTQYF. CDR3 nucleotide sequence: TGTGCCAGCAGCCAACGGGCTAGCGGTGCAGATACGCAGTATTTT.

The chain has TRBV29-1 and TRBJ2-4; D is uncertain. Per the germline V gene, CDR1 is SQVTM and CDR2 is ANQGSEA. Trimming stripped 6 bases from V and 0 bases from J, with 12 bases between. This CDR3 comprises 14 residues. CDR3: CSVRQALAKNIQYF. The CDR3 DNA reads TGCAGCGTCCGGCAGGCGCTAGCCAAAAACATTCAGTACTTC.

The V call is TRBV7-2, the J call TRBJ1-5; 9 bases are a match to TRBD1. With V trimmed by 2 bases and J by 0 bases, 5 bases remained unmatched. The V gene's germline CDR1 is SGHTA and CDR2 FQGNSA. The CDR3 totals 17 residues. The CDR3 reads CASSLRDRDYSNQPQHF. The CDR3 bases are TGTGCCAGCAGCTTAAGGGACAGGGATTATAGCAATCAGCCCCAGCATTTT.

The CDR3 DNA is TGTGCCATCAGTGACGAAAGTGGTAACATTCAGTACTTC. This encodes CAISDESGNIQYF. The chain carries TRBV10-3 and TRBJ2-4, with no clear D. CDR1 is ENHRY and CDR2 is SYGVKD in the germline V gene. The CDR3 runs 13 residues. V was trimmed by 3 bases and J by 7 bases, leaving 10 bases between them.